These T cell receptor beta chains were read from a single sample in a study of control samples from healthy donors and cancer patients. The repertoire was sequenced with immunoSEQ multiplex PCR; TCRdb's copy has only in-frame clones and lacks some. Among approximately 170,000 clones listed, around 90% were seen once. Sequences were obtained from blood. The receptors here all came from a woman aged 45-65 years in good health. The CDR3 runs from the conserved cysteine through the conserved F or W. The order of the fields is J gene, clone size, D gene, V gene, CDR3 DNA, CDR3 protein. D genes are given only for firm matches. The listing skips clone size in some rows; elsewhere it reads once, few, many or a size class.

TRBJ2-7	.	.	TRBV25-1	TGTGCCAGCAGATCAAAGGGCGGGATTACCTACGAGCAGTACTTC	CASRSKGGITYEQYF
TRBJ1-4	.	TRBD1	TRBV25-1	TGTGCCAGCGGCGAGGGGGCCGGTGAAAAACTGTTTTTT	CASGEGAGEKLFF
TRBJ1-6	.	TRBD1	TRBV30	TGTGCCTGGAGTGTCGGGACAGGGCGAAATTCACCCCTCCACTTT	CAWSVGTGRNSPLHF
TRBJ1-1	.	.	TRBV28	TGTGCCAGCAGTTCCATAGGGTTTAACACTGAAGCTTTCTTT	CASSSIGFNTEAFF
TRBJ1-3	.	.	TRBV9	TGTGCCAGCAGGGGAGCTGGAAACACCATATATTTT	CASRGAGNTIYF
TRBJ2-7	.	.	TRBV7-6	TGTGCCAGCAGCTTGGGCCGGGAGCAGTACTTC	CASSLGREQYF
TRBJ1-6	.	TRBD1	TRBV6-4	TGTGCCAGCAGTGAGCCCCCGGGACAGATAAATTCACCCCTCCACTTT	CASSEPPGQINSPLHF
TRBJ2-5	.	.	TRBV29-1	TGCAGCGAATCAGGAGGGATCGGAGAGACCCAGTACTTC	CSESGGIGETQYF
TRBJ1-5	once	TRBD1	TRBV27	TGTGCCAGCAGTCGAGGGGACAGGCGCAATCAGCCCCAGCATTTT	CASSRGDRRNQPQHF
TRBJ1-2	once	TRBD1	TRBV28	TGTGCCAGCAGTTTTGGTCAGGGGGCTTATTATGGCTACACCTTC	CASSFGQGAYYGYTF
TRBJ1-2	.	TRBD1	TRBV9	TGTGCCAGCAGCGTGGGTCGGACAGGTTCGTATGGCTACACCTTC	CASSVGRTGSYGYTF
TRBJ2-3	.	TRBD2	TRBV3-1/TRBV3-2	TGTGCCAGCAGCCAAGGGGCTAGCGGGGGGGCCCCAGATACGCAGTATTTT	CASSQGASGGAPDTQYF
TRBJ1-3	.	.	TRBV14	TGTGCCAGCAGCCCTGGAAACACCATATATTTT	CASSPGNTIYF
TRBJ2-5	.	TRBD2	TRBV19	TGTGCCAGTAGTACGGGACTAGCGGGGGGGCCGAGTACGGAGACCCAGTACTTC	CASSTGLAGGPSTETQYF
TRBJ2-7	.	.	TRBV5-1	TGCGCCAGCAGGGGAGTGACCTACGAGCAGTACTTC	CASRGVTYEQYF
TRBJ2-1	.	TRBD2	TRBV19	TGTGCCAGTAGTAGCACAGGACTAGCGGGGGGGCTTTACAATGAGCAGTTCTTC	CASSSTGLAGGLYNEQFF
TRBJ2-7	.	TRBD1	TRBV3-1/TRBV3-2	TGTGCCAGCAGCCAAGTCGGGACAGGGACCTACGAGCAGTACTTC	CASSQVGTGTYEQYF
TRBJ1-1	.	TRBD1	TRBV19	TGTGCCAGTAGTCCTCGGACAGGGGGGTGGGGCGGCACTGAAGCTTTCTTT	CASSPRTGGWGGTEAFF
TRBJ2-3	.	.	TRBV5-4	TGTGCCAGCAGCTCGGAGTCAGATACGCAGTATTTT	CASSSESDTQYF
TRBJ2-3	.	.	TRBV5-1	TGCGCCAGCAGCTTGCAGGGGATAGGAGATACGCAGTATTTT	CASSLQGIGDTQYF
TRBJ1-1	.	.	TRBV21-1	TGTGCCAGCAGCTCCAACACTGAAGCTTTCTTT	CASSSNTEAFF
TRBJ2-7	.	TRBD2	TRBV18	TGTGCCAGCTCACCACCAGCGGGGGGCTACGAGCAGTACTTC	CASSPPAGGYEQYF
TRBJ2-5	.	TRBD2	TRBV19	TGTGCTACTAGCGGGGGAGAGACCCAGTACTTC	CATSGGETQYF
TRBJ2-5	.	.	TRBV20-1	TGCAGTGCTAGTAAAGAGACCCAGTACTTC	CSASKETQYF
TRBJ2-3	.	.	TRBV7-2	TGTGCCAGCAGCCCCGCGGATCTCGTCACAGATACGCAGTATTTT	CASSPADLVTDTQYF
TRBJ2-2	.	TRBD2	TRBV6-2/TRBV6-3	TGTGCCAGCAGTTACCCGACGGGGGGGACCGGGGAGCTGTTTTTT	CASSYPTGGTGELFF
TRBJ2-7	.	TRBD2	TRBV5-6	TGTGCCAGCAGCTTGCTTGCTAGCGGCCGGATCTACGAGCAGTACTTC	CASSLLASGRIYEQYF
TRBJ1-2	.	.	TRBV19	TGTGCCAGTACCCCGACCAGGGACACCCATCCATCTAACTATGGCTACACCTTC	CASTPTRDTHPSNYGYTF
TRBJ1-5	.	.	TRBV28	TGTGCCAGCACATTCTGGAGGGGCAGAAATCAGCCCCAGCATTTT	CASTFWRGRNQPQHF
TRBJ1-1	.	TRBD1	TRBV14	TGTGCCAGCAGCCAGGGTTCTTGGACAGGGAACACTGAAGCTTTCTTT	CASSQGSWTGNTEAFF
TRBJ1-1	.	.	TRBV19	TGTGCCAGTAGTATACGTGGGACATCCTACACTGAAGCTTTCTTT	CASSIRGTSYTEAFF
TRBJ1-5	.	TRBD1	TRBV6-5	TGTGCCAGCAGTTACCGGACAGGGGGGAATCAGCCCCAGCATTTT	CASSYRTGGNQPQHF
TRBJ1-4	.	.	TRBV3-1/TRBV3-2	TGTGCCAGCAGCCAACAGAGCTCTCAGCGAGGGGCGGATGAAAAACTGTTTTTT	CASSQQSSQRGADEKLFF
TRBJ2-7	.	.	TRBV7-8	TGTGCCAGCGACCTGACAGGAGCAAACTACGAGCAGTACTTC	CASDLTGANYEQYF
TRBJ1-2	few	.	TRBV19	TGTGCCAGTACCTTCGTGAAGACAGGAGTTAAAGGCTACACCTTC	CASTFVKTGVKGYTF
TRBJ2-3	.	.	TRBV5-1	TGCGCCAGCAGCTTGGCACGTAGACCGGATACGCAGTATTTT	CASSLARRPDTQYF
TRBJ2-5	.	TRBD2	TRBV7-9	TGTGCCAGCAGCTTCCGACTAGCGGGGGGCCAAGAGACCCAGTACTTC	CASSFRLAGGQETQYF
TRBJ1-2	.	TRBD1	TRBV5-4	TGTGCCAGCAGCTTGGAGGGGGCGCGGGCTAACTATGGCTACACCTTC	CASSLEGARANYGYTF
TRBJ1-5	.	.	TRBV28	TGTGCCAGCAGTACAGGGTACCAGCCCCAGCATTTT	CASSTGYQPQHF
TRBJ1-1	.	TRBD1	TRBV4-3	TGCGCCAGCAGCCAAGATTGGGGGCAGGGGGCTCCTGGAGCTTTCTTT	CASSQDWGQGAPGAFF
TRBJ1-2	.	TRBD1	TRBV29-1	TGCAGCGTTGAAAGAGGGACAGGGGGTGGCTATGGCTACACCTTC	CSVERGTGGGYGYTF
TRBJ2-5	.	.	TRBV11-3	TGTGCCAGCAGCTTCGTGGCGGGTGAGACCCAGTACTTC	CASSFVAGETQYF
TRBJ1-2	.	TRBD1	TRBV23-1	TGCGCCAGCAGTCAACCACGGACAGGGACTAACTATGGCTACACCTTC	CASSQPRTGTNYGYTF
TRBJ1-4	.	.	TRBV9	TGTGCCAGCAGCGACCAGTTTACAGGCACCGTTGGGAAACTGTTTTTT	CASSDQFTGTVGKLFF
TRBJ1-3	.	TRBD1	TRBV9	TGTGCCAGCAGGACAGGGGGCGGAAACACCATATATTTT	CASRTGGGNTIYF
TRBJ1-3	.	.	TRBV12-3/TRBV12-4	TGTGCCAGCAGTTTTGGGGTCGGAAACACCATATATTTT	CASSFGVGNTIYF
TRBJ2-7	few	TRBD1	TRBV15	TGTGCCACCAGCACACGATCAGGGGGCGACGAGCAGTACTTC	CATSTRSGGDEQYF
TRBJ2-1	.	TRBD2	TRBV9	TGTGCCAGCAGCCCAGCGGGGGGCCCCTACAATGAGCAGTTCTTC	CASSPAGGPYNEQFF